Below, 28 T cell receptor beta chains from the same sample are listed, as sequenced in a study of cytomegalovirus exposure and HLA in healthy donors. Primers for the PCR totalled 60 Vbeta and 13 Jbeta. Measured with immunoSEQ multiplex PCR; TCRdb has only the in-frame clones, and not every one. The repertoire includes 180,000 or so clones, approximately 80% of them detected once, and 0.77% sits in the top ten. The sequencing sample was made of PBMCs. Every receptor here comes from a woman aged 18-29 years in good health and CMV-seronegative.

This clone was detected only once. The V and J genes are TRBV27 and TRBJ2-1; D possibly corresponds to TRBD2 (6 bases). The V gene lost 5 bases and the J gene lost 4 bases, with 21 bases spanning the gap. CDR3 length equals 17 residues. Germline CDR1 reads MNHEY; CDR2 reads SMNVEV (reference sequence). For the CDR3, the DNA is TGTGCCAGCAGTGAACAAACCGGGACTCGCCTTTACAATGAGCAGTTCTTC. This sequence encodes CASSEQTGTRLYNEQFF.

About this clone itself: Other DNA variants within this sample encode the same CDR3. The V and J genes are TRBV28 and TRBJ1-5, with unresolved D. V gave up 6 bases and J gave up 4 bases, with 7 bases separating them. Germline V gene sequence: CDR1 MDHEN, CDR2 SYDVKM. This CDR3 contains 12 residues. Here the CDR3 DNA reads TGTGCCAGCAGCCTAGAGAATCAGCCCCAGCATTTT. Amino acids: CASSLENQPQHF. The full variable domain, with the rest looked up from reference TRBV28 and TRBJ1-5, is DVKVTQSSRYLVKRTGEKVFLECVQDMDHENMFWYRQDPGLGLRLIYFSYDVKMKEKGDIPEGYSVSREKKERFSLILESASTNQTSMYLCASSLENQPQHFGDGTRLSIL.

The chain recombines TRBV7-9 with TRBJ2-4; TRBD2 matches 8 bases. Germline V CDR1 and CDR2: SEHNR, FQNEAQ (reference sequence). J lost 8 bases, V lost 7 bases, and 10 bases had no gene match. The CDR3 runs to 14 residues. CDR3: CASTSGGGEYIQYF. The CDR3 DNA sequence: TGTGCCAGCACTTCGGGGGGGGGAGAATACATTCAGTACTTC.

This rearrangement joins TRBV2 to TRBJ2-2; 8 bases are a match to TRBD1. From germline, CDR1 is SNHLY and CDR2 FYNNEI. The CDR3 is 16 residues long. The V and J ends lost 5 bases and 6 bases, in that order; junction bases with no gene match: 11. This CDR3 is CASSSDRALLPGELFF. CDR3 DNA sequence: TGTGCCAGCAGTTCGGACAGGGCTCTCCTCCCCGGGGAGCTGTTTTTT.

The chain couples TRBV11-2 to TRBJ2-1; TRBD2 is a possible D gene (5 bases). V lost 5 bases and J lost 0, with 17 bases in between. Germline CDR1 SGHAT, CDR2 FQNNGV. The CDR3 runs 17 residues. Written as DNA, the CDR3 is TGTGCCAGCAGCCAGTTAGGTCAGCGGAGCTCCTACAATGAGCAGTTCTTC. It encodes CASSQLGQRSSYNEQFF.

This clone was detected only a few times. The chain links TRBV4-1 to TRBJ1-1; D perhaps matches TRBD1 (6 bases). The CDR3 consists of 14 residues. V gave up 4 bases and J gave up 7 bases, with 16 bases separating them. Germline V CDR1 and CDR2: MGHRA, YSYEKL. For the CDR3, the DNA is TGCGCCAGCAGCCCCAGATGGGCAGGGGATGAAGCTTTCTTT. Translating it yields CASSPRWAGDEAFF.

V is TRBV19 and J is TRBJ2-1, with TRBD2 identical over 10 bases. This CDR3 is built from 15 residues. After removal of 7 bases from V and 7 bases from J, the junction contained 10 bases not matched to a gene. CDR1 is LNHDA, CDR2 SQIVND, per germline (reference sequence). The CDR3 region is CASTLLAGEGNEQFF. The CDR3 nucleotides read TGTGCCAGTACTCTTCTAGCGGGAGAGGGGAATGAGCAGTTCTTC.

The chain combines TRBV4-2 with TRBJ2-7; perhaps TRBD2 as D (6 bases). The CDR3 sequence is 15 residues long. CDR1 and CDR2 from the germline V gene are LGHNA and YNFKEQ. Trimming took off 0 bases at V and 2 bases at J, with 11 bases between the two ends. CDR3 amino acids: CASSQDPGRTYEQYF. For the CDR3, the DNA is TGTGCCAGCAGCCAAGACCCCGGGAGAACCTACGAGCAGTACTTC.

This chain links TRBV2 with TRBJ2-5; a weak D match, TRBD1 (6 bases). Judging by the DNA end, TRBJ2-7 fits better; the J call may be wrong. Germline V gives CDR1 SNHLY, CDR2 FYNNEI. The CDR3 has 13 residues. CDR3 protein: CASSDRTAYEQYF. The DNA for the CDR3 is TGTGCCAGCAGTGACAGGACAGCCTACGAGCAGTACTTC.

V usage is TRBV27 and J usage is TRBJ2-7; D is undetermined. CDR3 length: 16 amino acids. CDR1 MNHEY and CDR2 SMNVEV come from the germline V gene (reference sequence). The V gene lost 2 bases and the J gene lost 0 bases, with 14 bases spanning the gap. The DNA of the CDR3 is TGTGCCAGCAGTTTAAAAAGGCCAGGCAACTCCTACGAGCAGTACTTC. The encoded protein is CASSLKRPGNSYEQYF.

V gene TRBV28 combines with J gene TRBJ2-7, with a weak D call TRBD1 (6 bases). The germline CDR1 and CDR2 sequences are MDHEN and SYDVKM. The CDR3 spans 21 residues. V lost 6 bases and J lost 2, with 35 bases in between. The CDR3 is CASSSLAVSGEDRRVTYEQYF. The CDR3 DNA reads TGTGCCAGCAGCTCCCTAGCAGTCTCAGGGGAAGACCGGCGGGTGACCTACGAGCAGTACTTC.

This rearrangement joins TRBV9 to TRBJ2-1, with D perhaps matching TRBD1 (6 bases). Germline V lookup: CDR1 SGDLS, CDR2 YYNGEE. Trimming pared 0 bases from V and 9 bases from J, leaving 16 bases between. CDR3 length: 15 residues. Here the CDR3 DNA reads TGTGCCAGCAGCGTAGAAATCGACAGGTTTTCTGAGCAGTTCTTC. Translated, it gives CASSVEIDRFSEQFF. The full variable domain, its missing parts supplied by reference TRBV9 and TRBJ2-1, is DSGVTQTPKHLITATGQRVTLRCSPRSGDLSVYWYQQSLDQGLQFLIQYYNGEERAKGNILERFSAQQFPDLHSELNLSSLELGDSALYFCASSVEIDRFSEQFFGPGTRLTVL.

This clone was seen a single time. The chain carries TRBV28 and TRBJ2-3; possible D gene TRBD2, 6 bases. The germline gives CDR1 MDHEN, CDR2 SYDVKM. The CDR3 spans 17 residues. Deletions cut 2 bases from V and 2 bases from J, with 17 bases between. The CDR3 DNA reads TGTGCCAGCAGTTTAGTAGCGGTCAAGGTAATCACAGATACGCAGTATTTT. Amino acid sequence: CASSLVAVKVITDTQYF.

The chain carries TRBV29-1 and TRBJ1-4, with unresolved D. CDR3 size: 12 residues. Germline V gene data show CDR1 as SQVTM and CDR2 as ANQGSEA. V lost 7 bases, J lost 8 bases, and 14 bases lay in between. The CDR3 DNA reads TGCAGCGCCGGTCATTCCCCCGAAAAACTGTTTTTT. It specifies CSAGHSPEKLFF.

V and J are TRBV19 and TRBJ1-1; 7 bases match TRBD1. There are 15 residues in the CDR3. In germline, CDR1 is LNHDA, CDR2 SQIVND (reference sequence). V shed 6 bases and J 0 bases; nucleotides not matched to a gene: 7. CDR3 DNA: TGTGCCAGTAGGCCGGGACAGAGAGTGAACACTGAAGCTTTCTTT. Translation gives CASRPGQRVNTEAFF.

The V call is TRBV21-1, the J call TRBJ2-2; TRBD2, the table's D call, lacks a check against the DNA. TRBV21-1 is marked as a pseudogene. The CDR3 covers 16 residues. The CDR3 DNA is TGTGCCAGCAGCTCTCGGACTAGCGGGAGGGCCGGGGAGCTGTTTTTT. Translation: CASSSRTSGRAGELFF.

The CDR3 here is CASSSTDYNSPLHF. CDR3 coding DNA: TGTGCCAGCAGTTCGACAGATTATAATTCACCCCTCCACTTT. The rearrangement joins TRBV28 to TRBJ1-6; tentatively, D is TRBD1 (5 bases). Germline V lookup: CDR1 MDHEN, CDR2 SYDVKM. CDR3 length: 14 residues. Between the trimmed V and J ends, which lost 4 bases and 4 bases, there was a span of 8 bases.

This clone was seen only a few times. The sample holds other DNA sequences that translate to the same CDR3. The rearrangement joins TRBV6-5 to TRBJ1-5; a weak D match, TRBD1 (6 bases). V gave up 5 bases and J gave up 0 bases, with 11 bases separating them. CDR3 length: 15 amino acids. Germline V CDR1 and CDR2: MNHEY, SVGAGI. CDR3 sequence reads: CASSLDRNSNQPQHF. The CDR3 region has the DNA TGTGCCAGCAGTCTAGACAGGAATAGCAATCAGCCCCAGCATTTT.

The rearrangement uses TRBV28 and TRBJ2-7; the D is unclear. CDR1 is MDHEN, CDR2 SYDVKM, per germline. Between the trimmed V and J ends, which lost 4 bases and 2 bases, there was a span of 24 bases. The CDR3 runs to 18 residues. The CDR3 DNA reads TGTGCCAGCAGTTCGACTGGATTTTACTTGTCTTACCCCTACGAGCAGTACTTC. Translating it yields CASSSTGFYLSYPYEQYF.

This rearrangement joins TRBV5-6 to TRBJ2-7; TRBD2 aligns across 9 bases. The CDR3 has 18 residues. Germline V gene data show CDR1 as SGHDT and CDR2 as YYEEEE. V was pared by 0 bases and J by 3 bases, with 13 bases of the junction left unmatched. CDR3 bases: TGTGCCAGCAGCTTGGCGAGGGGGGAGCGGGAGGTAGACTACGAGCAGTACTTC. This sequence encodes CASSLARGEREVDYEQYF.

Sample share makes this clone medium-sized (0.01 to 0.1%). The CDR3: CASSLGEETTIHTDTQYF. The CDR3 coding sequence is TGTGCCAGCAGCTTAGGAGAGGAGACTACTATCCACACAGATACGCAGTATTTT. This chain uses TRBV11-3 with TRBJ2-3; a weak D match, TRBD2 (5 bases). V lost 1 base and J 2 bases, leaving 19 bases between the germline ends. Germline-derived CDR1 and CDR2 are SGHNT and YENEEA. The CDR3 has 18 residues.

The V call is TRBV23-1, the J call TRBJ2-5; D is possibly TRBD1 (5 bases). TRBV23-1 is assigned to the ORF class and has an uncertain function. The CDR3 consists of 13 residues. Trimming removed 6 bases at V and 2 bases at J, with 10 bases between. CDR3 bases: TGCGCCAGCAGCCGGACACAGCAAGAGACCCAGTACTTC. Translating gives CASSRTQQETQYF.

The rearrangement joins TRBV7-3 to TRBJ2-3, with 8 positions matching TRBD1. The germline V gene encodes CDR1 SGHTA and CDR2 FQGTGA. The CDR3 contains 16 residues. The trim removed 5 bases at V and 2 bases at J, leaving 9 bases unmatched. CDR3 DNA sequence: TGTGCCAGCAGCCCAAGGACAGGGCCCCCCACAGATACGCAGTATTTT. It is translated as CASSPRTGPPTDTQYF.

This clone was recorded a few times. The chain is built from TRBV2 and TRBJ2-7; TRBD1 aligns across 7 bases. The trim removed 5 bases at V and 2 bases at J, leaving 3 bases unmatched. Germline assignment: CDR1 SNHLY and CDR2 FYNNEI. The CDR3 consists of 13 residues. The CDR3 loop is CASSPQGPYEQYF. CDR3 DNA: TGTGCCAGCAGTCCACAGGGGCCCTACGAGCAGTACTTC.

The J gene is TRBJ2-7, the V gene TRBV14; TRBD1 is a possible D gene (6 bases). Germline values: CDR1 SGHDN, CDR2 FVKESK. V lost 0 bases to trimming and J lost 7 bases, with 16 bases between them. This CDR3 has 15 residues. The CDR3 DNA sequence: TGTGCCAGCAGCCAAGATAGGGGTAGGGGGAAAGAGCAGTACTTC. Its translation is CASSQDRGRGKEQYF.

This chain connects TRBV7-2 to TRBJ1-2; D is uncertain. The CDR3 covers 14 residues. Trimming took 1 base from V and 7 from J, leaving 13 bases between them. Germline CDR1 is SGHTA and CDR2 is FQGNSA. The CDR3 protein is CASSLEDAGSGYTF. In nucleotides, the CDR3 is TGTGCCAGCAGCTTAGAAGACGCGGGATCTGGCTACACCTTC.

The chain links TRBV11-2 to TRBJ1-1; 8 bases match TRBD1. Germline CDR1 and CDR2: SGHAT and FQNNGV. V shed 5 bases, J shed 8 bases, and the junction held 10 bases outside the gene matches. The CDR3 runs to 14 residues. This CDR3 reads CASSRLGQEDEAFF. The CDR3 coding sequence is TGTGCCAGCAGCCGCCTGGGACAGGAAGACGAAGCTTTCTTT.

The rearrangement links TRBV4-2 to TRBJ2-1, with unresolved D. The germline V gene encodes CDR1 LGHNA and CDR2 YNFKEQ. Trimming pared 4 bases from V and 4 bases from J, leaving 11 bases between. CDR3 length: 14 amino acids. CDR3 protein: CASSLARDYNEQFF. The CDR3 DNA reads as TGTGCCAGCAGCCTGGCTAGAGATTACAATGAGCAGTTCTTC.